Presented here are 7 T cell receptor beta chains from one specimen sequenced in a study of vaccination and CD4 T cells after COVID-19. These receptors are not linked to any known antigen. The treatment: approximately 11-day PBMC culture with coronavirus spike peptide pools or control peptides (ViraFEST assay). With the Oncomine TCR Beta short-read assay, DNA from cultured CD4+ T cells was sequenced. TCRdb passed the PCR reads through MiXCR, listing each CDR3 protein once. In the table there are approximately 15,000 distinct CDR3 sequences, 53% of which are singletons. This specimen consisted of CD4+ T cells from blood, cultured in vitro, obtained before SARS-CoV-2 vaccination. The source of these receptors is a human donor who had recovered from COVID-19.

This clonotype was seen a handful of times. The J gene is TRBJ2-1, the V gene TRBV20-1; unclear D gene. The CDR3 is made up of 13 amino acids. Germline CDR1 is DFQATT and CDR2 is SNEGSKA (reference sequence). V dropped 5 bases and J dropped 6 bases, with 14 bases sitting between them. The CDR3 sequence is CSAFGSRANEQFF. CDR3 sequence (DNA): TGCAGTGCTTTTGGGTCTAGGGCCAATGAGCAGTTCTTC.

The gene calls are TRBV7-3 and TRBJ2-5; D may match TRBD1 or TRBD2 (6 bases each). The CDR3 is 17 amino acids. Deletions cut 2 bases from V and 0 bases from J, with 16 bases between. Germline V lookup: CDR1 SGHTA, CDR2 FQGTGA. CDR3 sequence: CASSLPRGRKYQETQYF. The CDR3 bases are TGTGCCAGCAGCTTACCTCGGGGGCGAAAGTACCAAGAGACCCAGTACTTC.

This clonotype was observed a handful of times. The genes are TRBV11-2 and TRBJ2-7, with 7 bases that match TRBD1. The CDR3 sequence is 14 residues long. V was clipped by 1 base and J by 4 bases; unmatched bases: 4. The germline gives CDR1 SGHAT, CDR2 FQNNGV. The CDR3 DNA follows: TGTGCCAGCAGCTTAGTAGGGGGCGGGTACGAGCAGTACTTC. Residues: CASSLVGGGYEQYF.

This chain uses TRBV25-1 with TRBJ2-7; perhaps TRBD1 as D (5 bases). Trimming took off 2 bases at V and 1 base at J, with 18 bases between the two ends. The germline gives CDR1 MGHDK, CDR2 SYGVNS. CDR3 length: 17 amino acids. CDR3 sequence: CASSERMTGKGSYEQYF. CDR3 nucleotide sequence: TGTGCCAGCAGTGAAAGGATGACGGGTAAGGGGTCCTACGAGCAGTACTTC.

The chain links TRBV4-2 to TRBJ1-2; 7 positions agree with TRBD1. Per the germline V gene, CDR1 is LGHNA and CDR2 is YNFKEQ. There are 15 residues in the CDR3. V shed 3 bases and J 2 bases; nucleotides not matched to a gene: 6. The CDR3 protein is CASSHSDRSNYGYTF. CDR3 nucleotides: TGTGCCAGCAGCCATTCGGACAGGTCGAACTATGGCTACACCTTC.

This chain joins TRBV20-1 and TRBJ1-1, with unresolved D. CDR1 and CDR2 (germline): DFQATT, SNEGSKA (reference sequence). Trimming cost V 3 bases and J 1 base, with 6 bases left between them. The CDR3 has 12 residues. As DNA, the CDR3 is TGCAGTGCTAGTATCCGGAACACTGAAGCTTTCTTT. Its translation: CSASIRNTEAFF.

This clonotype was seen a handful of times. This sequence joins TRBV24-1 and TRBJ2-7; 12 bases are shared with TRBD1. The ends lost 9 bases at V and 5 bases at J; junction bases unmatched: 7. The CDR3 runs 14 residues. CDR1 is KGHDR, CDR2 SFDVKD, per germline. Here the CDR3 DNA reads TGTGCCACCGCCGGGGACAGGGGGCTCCACGAGCAGTACTTC. It yields the protein CATAGDRGLHEQYF.